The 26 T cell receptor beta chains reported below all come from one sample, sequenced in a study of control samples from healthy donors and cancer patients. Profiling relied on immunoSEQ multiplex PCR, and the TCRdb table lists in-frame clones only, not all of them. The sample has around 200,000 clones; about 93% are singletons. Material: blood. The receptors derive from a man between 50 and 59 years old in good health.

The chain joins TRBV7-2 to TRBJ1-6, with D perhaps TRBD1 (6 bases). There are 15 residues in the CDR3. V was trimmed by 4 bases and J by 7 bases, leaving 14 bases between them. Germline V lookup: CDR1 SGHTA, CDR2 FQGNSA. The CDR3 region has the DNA TGTGCCAGCAGCTCCCCGGGACAACGAAATTCACCCCTCCACTTT. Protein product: CASSSPGQRNSPLHF.

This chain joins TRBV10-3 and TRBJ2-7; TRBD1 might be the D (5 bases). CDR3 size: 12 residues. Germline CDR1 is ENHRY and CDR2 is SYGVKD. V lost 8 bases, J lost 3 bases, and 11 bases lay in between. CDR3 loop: CAIPQGIYEQYV. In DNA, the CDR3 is TGTGCCATCCCCCAGGGTATCTACGAGCAGTACGTC.

CDR3 nucleotide sequence: TGCGCCAGCAGCCAAGGGCCTTCAAGTGTAAATCAGCCCCAGCATTTT. Its translation: CASSQGPSSVNQPQHF. This chain joins TRBV4-1 and TRBJ1-5; D remains unclear. Germline CDR1 reads MGHRA; CDR2 reads YSYEKL. This CDR3 is built from 16 residues. Trimming took off 1 base at V and 4 bases at J, with 14 bases between the two ends.

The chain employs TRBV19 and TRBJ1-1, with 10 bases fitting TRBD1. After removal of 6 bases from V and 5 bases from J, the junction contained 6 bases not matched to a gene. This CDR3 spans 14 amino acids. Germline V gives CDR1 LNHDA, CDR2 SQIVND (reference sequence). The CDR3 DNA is TGTGCCAGTAGCCGGGACAGGGGAAGGACTGAAGCTTTCTTT. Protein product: CASSRDRGRTEAFF.

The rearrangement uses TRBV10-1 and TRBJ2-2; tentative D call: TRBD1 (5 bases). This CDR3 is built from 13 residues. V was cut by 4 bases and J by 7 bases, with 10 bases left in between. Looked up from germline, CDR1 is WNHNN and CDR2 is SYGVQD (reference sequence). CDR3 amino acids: CASSAYRGGELFF. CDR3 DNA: TGCGCCAGCAGTGCGTATAGGGGCGGGGAGCTGTTTTTT.

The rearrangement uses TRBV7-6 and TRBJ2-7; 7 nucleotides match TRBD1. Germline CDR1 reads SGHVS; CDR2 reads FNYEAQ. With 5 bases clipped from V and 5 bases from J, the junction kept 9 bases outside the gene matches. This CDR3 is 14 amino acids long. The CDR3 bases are TGTGCCAGCAGCCCCTCGACAGGGAACCACGAGCAGTACTTC. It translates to CASSPSTGNHEQYF. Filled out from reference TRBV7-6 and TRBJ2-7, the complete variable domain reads GAGVSQSPRYKVTKRGQDVALRCDPISGHVSLYWYRQALGQGPEFLTYFNYEAQQDKSGLPNDRFSAERPEGSISTLTIQRTEQRDSAMYRCASSPSTGNHEQYFGPGTRLTVT.

This chain's CDR3 is CASSLARANTEAFF. The DNA for the CDR3 is TGTGCCAGCAGCTTGGCCAGGGCGAACACTGAAGCTTTCTTT. This chain uses TRBV5-8 with TRBJ1-1; TRBD1 might be the D (5 bases). In germline, CDR1 is SGHTS, CDR2 YDEGEE. The length of the CDR3 is 14 residues. The germline V and J ends were trimmed by 0 bases and 1 base, with 7 bases remaining between them.

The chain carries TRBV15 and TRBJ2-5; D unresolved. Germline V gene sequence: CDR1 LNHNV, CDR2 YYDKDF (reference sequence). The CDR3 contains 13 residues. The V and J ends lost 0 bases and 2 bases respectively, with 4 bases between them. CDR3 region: CATSRDRQETQYF. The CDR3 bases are TGTGCCACCAGCAGAGATAGGCAAGAGACCCAGTACTTC.

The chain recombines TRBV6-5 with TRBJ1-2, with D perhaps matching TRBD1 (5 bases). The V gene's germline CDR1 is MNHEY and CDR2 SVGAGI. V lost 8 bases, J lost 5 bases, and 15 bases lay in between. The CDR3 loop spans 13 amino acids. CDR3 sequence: CASGSGVRYGYTF. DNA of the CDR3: TGTGCCAGCGGGTCGGGGGTCAGGTATGGCTACACCTTC.

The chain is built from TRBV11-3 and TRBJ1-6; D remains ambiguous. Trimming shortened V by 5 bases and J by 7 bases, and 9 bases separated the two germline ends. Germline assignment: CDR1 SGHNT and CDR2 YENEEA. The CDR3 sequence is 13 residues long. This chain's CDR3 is CASSLRRNSPLHF. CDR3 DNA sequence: TGTGCCAGCAGCCTAAGACGGAATTCACCCCTCCACTTT.

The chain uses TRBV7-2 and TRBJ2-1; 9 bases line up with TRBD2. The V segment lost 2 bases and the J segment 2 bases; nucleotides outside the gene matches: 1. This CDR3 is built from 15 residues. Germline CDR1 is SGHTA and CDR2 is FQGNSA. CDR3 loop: CASSLRGGAYNEQFF. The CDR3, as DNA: TGTGCCAGCAGCTTACGCGGGGGGGCCTACAATGAGCAGTTCTTC.

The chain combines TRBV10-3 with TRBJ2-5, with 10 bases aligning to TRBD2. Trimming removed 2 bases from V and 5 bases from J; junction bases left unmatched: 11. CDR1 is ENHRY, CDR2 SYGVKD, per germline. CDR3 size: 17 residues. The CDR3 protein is CAISEGVAGGLEETQYF. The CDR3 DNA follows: TGTGCCATCAGTGAGGGGGTAGCGGGGGGCCTCGAGGAGACCCAGTACTTC.

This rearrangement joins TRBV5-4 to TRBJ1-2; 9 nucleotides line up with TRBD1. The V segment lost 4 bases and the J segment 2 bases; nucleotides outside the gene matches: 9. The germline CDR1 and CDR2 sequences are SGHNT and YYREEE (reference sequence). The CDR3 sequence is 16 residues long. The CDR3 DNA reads TGTGCCAGCAGCCCCGACGGGACAGGGCGGAACTATGGCTACACCTTC. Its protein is CASSPDGTGRNYGYTF.

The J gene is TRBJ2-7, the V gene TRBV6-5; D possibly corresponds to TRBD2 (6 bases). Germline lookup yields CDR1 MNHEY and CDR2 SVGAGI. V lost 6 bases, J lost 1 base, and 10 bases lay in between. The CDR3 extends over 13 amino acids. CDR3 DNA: TGTGCCAGCAGCTTAGGGAGGTCCTACGAGCAGTACTTC. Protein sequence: CASSLGRSYEQYF.

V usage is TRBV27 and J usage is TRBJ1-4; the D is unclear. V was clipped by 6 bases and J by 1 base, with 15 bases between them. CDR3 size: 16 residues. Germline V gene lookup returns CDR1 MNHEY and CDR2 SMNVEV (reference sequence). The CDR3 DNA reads TGTGCCAGCAGGGGAGGGTTGGGTTTAACTAATGAAAAACTGTTTTTT. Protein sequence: CASRGGLGLTNEKLFF.

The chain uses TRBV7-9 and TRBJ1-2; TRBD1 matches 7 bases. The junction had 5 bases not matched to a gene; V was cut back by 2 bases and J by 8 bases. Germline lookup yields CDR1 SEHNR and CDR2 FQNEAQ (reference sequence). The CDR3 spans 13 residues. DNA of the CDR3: TGTGCCAGCAGCTTAACAGGGGACAGAGGCTACACCTTC. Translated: CASSLTGDRGYTF. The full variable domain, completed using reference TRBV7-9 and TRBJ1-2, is DTGVSQNPRHKITKRGQNVTFRCDPISEHNRLYWYRQTLGQGPEFLTYFQNEAQLEKSRLLSDRFSAERPKGSFSTLEIQRTEQGDSAMYLCASSLTGDRGYTFGSGTRLTVV.

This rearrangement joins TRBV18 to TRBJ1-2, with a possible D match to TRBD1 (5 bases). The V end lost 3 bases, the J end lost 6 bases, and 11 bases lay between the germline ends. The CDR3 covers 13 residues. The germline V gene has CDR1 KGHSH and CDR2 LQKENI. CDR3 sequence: CASSPNAGHGYTF. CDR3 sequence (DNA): TGTGCCAGCTCACCTAATGCGGGGCATGGCTACACCTTC.

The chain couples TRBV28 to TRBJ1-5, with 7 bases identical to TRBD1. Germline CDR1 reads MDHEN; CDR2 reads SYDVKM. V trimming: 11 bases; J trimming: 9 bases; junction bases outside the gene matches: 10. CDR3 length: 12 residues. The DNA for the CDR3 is TGTGCCGTTGGAGGGGGCGGCGGGCCCCAGCATTTT. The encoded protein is CAVGGGGGPQHF.

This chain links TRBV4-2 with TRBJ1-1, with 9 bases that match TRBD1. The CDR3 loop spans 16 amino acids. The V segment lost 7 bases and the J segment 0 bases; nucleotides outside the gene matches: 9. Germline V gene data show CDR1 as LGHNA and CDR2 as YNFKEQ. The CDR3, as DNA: TGTGCCAGCACCTCGGGACAGGGAGAGCTGAACACTGAAGCTTTCTTT. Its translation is CASTSGQGELNTEAFF.

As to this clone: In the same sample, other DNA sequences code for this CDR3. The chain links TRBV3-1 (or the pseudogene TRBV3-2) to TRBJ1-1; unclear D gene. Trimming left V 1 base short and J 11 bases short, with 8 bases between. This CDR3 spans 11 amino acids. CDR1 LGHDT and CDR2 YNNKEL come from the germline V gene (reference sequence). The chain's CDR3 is CASSQGVEAFF. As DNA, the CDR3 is TGTGCCAGCAGCCAAGGAGTAGAGGCTTTCTTT.

CDR3 sequence: CASSLMVPLQGYTF. In DNA, the CDR3 is TGTGCCAGCAGCCTTATGGTCCCCCTGCAGGGCTACACCTTC. V and J are TRBV7-2 and TRBJ1-2; no clear D. Germline V gives CDR1 SGHTA, CDR2 FQGNSA. This CDR3 has 14 residues. V was shortened by 5 bases and J by 8 bases, with 18 bases between the two germline ends. Full variable domain (outside the CDR3, taken from reference TRBV7-2 and TRBJ1-2): GAGVSQSPSNKVTEKGKDVELRCDPISGHTALYWYRQSLGQGLEFLIYFQGNSAPDKSGLPSDRFSAERTGGSVSTLTIQRTQQEDSAVYLCASSLMVPLQGYTFGSGTRLTVV.

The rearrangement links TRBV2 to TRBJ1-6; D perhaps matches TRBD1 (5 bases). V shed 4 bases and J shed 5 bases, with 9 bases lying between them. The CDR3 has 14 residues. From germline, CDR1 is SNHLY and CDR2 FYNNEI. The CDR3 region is CASSGGRDNSPLHF. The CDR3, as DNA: TGTGCCAGCAGTGGGGGACGGGATAATTCACCCCTCCACTTT.

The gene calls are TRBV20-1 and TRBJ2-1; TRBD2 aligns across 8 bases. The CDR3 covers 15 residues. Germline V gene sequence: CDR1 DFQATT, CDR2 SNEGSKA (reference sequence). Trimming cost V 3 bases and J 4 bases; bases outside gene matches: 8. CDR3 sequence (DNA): TGCAGTGCTAGTGGTAGCGGGGCTGGGTACAATGAGCAGTTCTTC. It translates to CSASGSGAGYNEQFF.

The CDR3 DNA sequence: TGTGCCACCAGTGGGGGCATGGGGAGCTCCTACGAGCAGTACTTC. Translated, it gives CATSGGMGSSYEQYF. The chain couples TRBV24-1 to TRBJ2-7, with D perhaps being TRBD1 or TRBD2 (5 bases each). Germline values: CDR1 KGHDR, CDR2 SFDVKD. The CDR3 runs 15 residues. The V and J ends lost 5 bases and 0 bases respectively, with 13 bases between them.

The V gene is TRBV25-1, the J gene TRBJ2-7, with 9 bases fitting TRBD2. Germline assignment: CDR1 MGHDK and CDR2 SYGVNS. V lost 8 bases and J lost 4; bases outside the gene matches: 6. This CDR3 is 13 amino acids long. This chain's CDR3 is CASSRGGRYEQYF. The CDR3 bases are TGTGCCAGCTCGCGGGGGGGTAGGTACGAGCAGTACTTC.

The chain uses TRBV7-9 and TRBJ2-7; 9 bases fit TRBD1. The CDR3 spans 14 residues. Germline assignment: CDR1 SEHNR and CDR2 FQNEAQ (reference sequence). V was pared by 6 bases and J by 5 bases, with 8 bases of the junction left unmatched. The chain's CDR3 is CASSHRDRVNEQYF. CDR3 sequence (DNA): TGTGCCAGCAGTCACCGGGACAGGGTAAACGAGCAGTACTTC.